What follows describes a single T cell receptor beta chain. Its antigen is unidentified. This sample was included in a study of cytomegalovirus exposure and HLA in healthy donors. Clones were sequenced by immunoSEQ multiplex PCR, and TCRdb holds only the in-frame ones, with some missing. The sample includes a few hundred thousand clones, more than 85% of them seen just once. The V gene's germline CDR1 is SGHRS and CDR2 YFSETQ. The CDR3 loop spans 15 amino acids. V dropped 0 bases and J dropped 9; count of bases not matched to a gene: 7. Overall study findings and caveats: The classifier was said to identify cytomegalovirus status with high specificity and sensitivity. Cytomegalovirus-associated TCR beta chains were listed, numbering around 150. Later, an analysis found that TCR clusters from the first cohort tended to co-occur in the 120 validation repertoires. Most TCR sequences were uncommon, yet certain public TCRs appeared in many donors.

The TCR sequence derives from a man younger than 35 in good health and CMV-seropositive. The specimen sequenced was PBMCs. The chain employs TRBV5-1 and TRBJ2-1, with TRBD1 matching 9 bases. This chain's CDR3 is CASSLVGQGLGEQFF. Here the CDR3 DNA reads TGCGCCAGCAGCTTGGTGGGACAGGGCCTGGGTGAGCAGTTCTTC.